What follows are 18 T cell receptor beta chains derived from one specimen sequenced in a study of T cell repertoires in cytomegalovirus infection. The antigens for these receptors are not known. One entry per CDR3 protein, called by TCRdb with MiXCR from the reads. The sample yields around 430,000 distinct CDR3 sequences, approximately 40% seen once. The material sequenced was cultured PBMCs, taken from culture after CMV antigen stimulation. Receptors were obtained from a human donor in good health (CMV status not recorded). Some clones in this sample may be carry-over from other donors' samples.

The chain uses TRBV6-2 or TRBV6-3 and TRBJ2-4, with 12 bases matching TRBD2. The CDR3 covers 16 residues. V was pared by 6 bases and J by 9 bases, with 12 bases of the junction left unmatched. Germline V lookup: CDR1 MNHEY, CDR2 SVGEGT. The CDR3: CASSQLLAGGLPIQYF. DNA for the CDR3: TGTGCCAGCAGCCAACTCCTAGCGGGGGGGCTGCCCATTCAGTACTTC.

A single count supports this clonotype. The chain combines TRBV5-1 with TRBJ2-1, with unresolved D. V was cut by 0 bases and J by 0 bases, with 10 bases left in between. The CDR3 totals 16 residues. CDR1 is SGHRS and CDR2 is YFSETQ in the germline V gene. The CDR3 DNA sequence: TGCGCCAGCAGCTTGGACCGGTACAGCTCCTACAATGAGCAGTTCTTC. Translation gives CASSLDRYSSYNEQFF.

This clonotype was detected a few times. This CDR3 reads CASSQEFGGYEQYF. DNA of the CDR3: TGCGCCAGCAGCCAAGAATTTGGCGGCTACGAGCAGTACTTC. V is TRBV4-1 and J is TRBJ2-7; D is unresolved. The germline V and J ends were trimmed by 0 bases and 3 bases, with 9 bases remaining between them. CDR3 size: 14 residues. CDR1 and CDR2 from the germline V gene are MGHRA and YSYEKL.

V is TRBV7-2 and J is TRBJ1-5; possible D gene TRBD1, 6 bases. Germline V lookup: CDR1 SGHTA, CDR2 FQGNSA. V lost 5 bases and J 7 bases, leaving 12 bases between the germline ends. This CDR3 comprises 13 residues. CDR3 sequence: CASSQKGGQPQHF. The CDR3 bases are TGTGCCAGCAGCCAAAAAGGGGGACAGCCCCAGCATTTT.

V gene TRBV6-6 combines with J gene TRBJ2-7, with a tentative D call TRBD2 (7 bases). Germline-derived CDR1 and CDR2 are MNHNY and SVGAGI (reference sequence). Trimming shortened V by 6 bases and J by 3 bases, and 21 bases separated the two germline ends. The CDR3 extends over 16 amino acids. The CDR3 reads CASSNGGLRDGYEQYF. The CDR3 DNA reads as TGTGCCAGCAGCAACGGGGGGCTGCGGGATGGCTACGAGCAGTACTTC.

This chain joins TRBV6-1 and TRBJ1-5; 7 bases agree with TRBD1. The germline gives CDR1 MNHNS, CDR2 SASEGT. The CDR3 has 12 residues. V was clipped by 6 bases and J by 11 bases; unmatched bases: 7. Written as DNA, the CDR3 is TGTGCCAGCAGGGGAGGGGGCCGGGCCCAGCATTTT. This gives the protein CASRGGGRAQHF.

This clonotype appeared a few times. The chain uses TRBV7-8 and TRBJ2-1; 9 nucleotides agree with TRBD2. V lost 7 bases to trimming and J lost 8 bases; unmatched junction nucleotides: 12. The CDR3 covers 15 residues. Looked up from germline, CDR1 is SGHVS and CDR2 is FQNEAQ. This CDR3 reads CASNLGASGAYEQFF. CDR3 in DNA: TGTGCCAGCAACTTGGGGGCTAGCGGGGCCTATGAGCAGTTCTTC. The whole variable domain, remainder taken from reference TRBV7-8 and TRBJ2-1, is GAGVSQSPRYKVAKRGQDVALRCDPISGHVSLFWYQQALGQGPEFLTYFQNEAQLDKSGLPSDRFFAERPEGSVSTLKIQRTQQEDSAVYLCASNLGASGAYEQFFGPGTRLTVL.

This clonotype turned up a few times. The CDR3 loop reads CATSRDLGGSYNEQFF. The CDR3 nucleotides read TGTGCCACCAGCAGAGATCTGGGGGGTTCGTACAATGAGCAGTTCTTC. The rearrangement joins TRBV15 to TRBJ2-1; perhaps TRBD2 as D (6 bases). V was pared by 0 bases and J by 4 bases, with 13 bases between. The CDR3 sequence is 16 residues long. Germline V CDR1 and CDR2: LNHNV, YYDKDF (reference sequence).

This chain connects TRBV5-6 to TRBJ2-7; D remains unclear. The CDR3 is 16 amino acids. Trimming took 0 bases from V and 2 from J, leaving 15 bases between them. Per germline, CDR1 SGHDT and CDR2 YYEEEE. This CDR3 is CASSLAYQIFPYEQYF. For the CDR3, the DNA is TGTGCCAGCAGCTTGGCCTACCAGATTTTCCCCTACGAGCAGTACTTC.

The V gene is TRBV4-2, the J gene TRBJ1-4, with a possible D match to TRBD1 (5 bases). Looked up from germline, CDR1 is LGHNA and CDR2 is YNFKEQ. CDR3 length: 15 residues. Between the trimmed V and J ends, which lost 1 base and 8 bases, there was a span of 14 bases. CDR3 in amino acids: CASSQAGTIGEKLFF. CDR3 sequence (DNA): TGTGCCAGCAGCCAAGCCGGGACCATAGGGGAAAAACTGTTTTTT.

Comments on this clonotype: The conserved final phenylalanine or tryptophan is absent from the CDR3, which likely points to a read error. The chain combines TRBV7-4 with TRBJ1-2, with 9 positions matching TRBD1. The CDR3 loop spans 17 amino acids. The germline gives CDR1 SGHVT, CDR2 SQSDAQ. This CDR3 reads CASSAHMSGTGFNGYTV. The CDR3 DNA is TGTGCTAGCAGCGCCCATATGTCCGGGACAGGGTTTAATGGCTACACCGTC.

V is TRBV7-9 and J is TRBJ2-7; D is perhaps TRBD1 (6 bases). The CDR3 length is 15 residues. Trimming took 3 bases from V and 3 from J, leaving 15 bases between them. In germline, CDR1 is SEHNR, CDR2 FQNEAQ (reference sequence). CDR3 coding DNA: TGTGCCAGCAGCTTTGGGGACAAATCATTCTACGAGCAGTACTTC. Translation gives CASSFGDKSFYEQYF.

The chain joins TRBV18 to TRBJ2-3; maybe TRBD2 (6 bases). CDR3 length: 15 residues. Trimming removed 4 bases from V and 1 base from J, with 12 bases in between. The germline V gene encodes CDR1 KGHSH and CDR2 LQKENI. In DNA, the CDR3 is TGTGCCAGCTCACGCGGAGGGGAGGGCACAGATACGCAGTATTTT. Its translation is CASSRGGEGTDTQYF.

This clonotype was seen a few times. The chain joins TRBV7-2 to TRBJ1-6; D is unclear. With 5 bases removed from V and 5 bases from J, the gap between germline ends came to 7 bases. The CDR3 loop spans 13 amino acids. CDR1 and CDR2 from the germline V gene are SGHTA and FQGNSA. The CDR3 DNA reads TGTGCCAGCAGCCAACGAAATAATTCACCCCTCCACTTT. As protein: CASSQRNNSPLHF.

There are a few counts of this clonotype. The chain recombines TRBV7-2 with TRBJ2-2, with 7 bases matching TRBD1. The V gene end was trimmed by 5 bases and the J gene end by 7 bases; junction bases not matched to a gene: 7. CDR3 length: 14 residues. The germline V gene has CDR1 SGHTA and CDR2 FQGNSA. The CDR3, as DNA: TGTGCCAGCAGCACCCGACAGGGCGGCGGGGAGCTGTTTTTT. Amino acids: CASSTRQGGGELFF.

This chain connects TRBV20-1 to TRBJ2-4; 10 bases agree with TRBD2. With V trimmed by 6 bases and J by 4 bases, 3 bases remained unmatched. Germline loops: CDR1 DFQATT, CDR2 SNEGSKA (reference sequence). The CDR3 is 13 amino acids. CDR3 sequence (DNA): TGCAGTGCAGAGACTAGCGGGAAAAACATTCAGTACTTC. This sequence encodes CSAETSGKNIQYF.

The chain employs TRBV28 and TRBJ1-1; D possibly corresponds to TRBD1 (6 bases). The CDR3 spans 11 residues. Per germline, CDR1 MDHEN and CDR2 SYDVKM. This CDR3 reads CSAGVNTEAFF. As DNA, the CDR3 is TGTTCCGCAGGGGTGAACACTGAAGCTTTCTTT. Variable domain in full (rest from reference TRBV28 and TRBJ1-1): DVKVTQSSRYLVKRTGEKVFLECVQDMDHENMFWYRQDPGLGLRLIYFSYDVKMKEKGDIPEGYSVSREKKERFSLILESASTNQTSMYLCSAGVNTEAFFGQGTRLTVV.

CDR3 residues: CASSSEAGAETQYF. DNA of the CDR3: TGTGCCAGCAGCTCAGAAGCGGGGGCAGAGACCCAGTACTTC. The chain links TRBV7-6 to TRBJ2-5; 8 bases map to TRBD2. V lost 4 bases and J lost 4; bases outside the gene matches: 5. The CDR3 sequence is 14 residues long. Germline lookup yields CDR1 SGHVS and CDR2 FNYEAQ.